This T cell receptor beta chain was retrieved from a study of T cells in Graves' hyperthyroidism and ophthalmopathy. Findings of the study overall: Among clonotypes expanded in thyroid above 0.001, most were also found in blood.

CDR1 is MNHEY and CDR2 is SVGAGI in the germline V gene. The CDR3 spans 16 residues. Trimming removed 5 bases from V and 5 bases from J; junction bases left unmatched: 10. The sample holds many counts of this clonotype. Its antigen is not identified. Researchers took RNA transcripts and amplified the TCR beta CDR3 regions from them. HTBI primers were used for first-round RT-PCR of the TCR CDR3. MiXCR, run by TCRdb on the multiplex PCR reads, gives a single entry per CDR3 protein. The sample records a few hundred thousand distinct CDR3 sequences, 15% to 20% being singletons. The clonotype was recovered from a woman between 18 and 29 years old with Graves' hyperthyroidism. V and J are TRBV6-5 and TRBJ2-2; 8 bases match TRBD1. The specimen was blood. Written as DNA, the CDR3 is TGTGCCAGCAGTATGGACAGGGCGGTTAGGACCGGGGAGCTGTTTTTT. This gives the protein CASSMDRAVRTGELFF.